This T cell receptor beta chain is from a study of siplizumab effects on memory and regulatory T cells (dated by TCRdb to the late 2010s). Broadly, across the study: The study looked at the effect of siplizumab, an anti-CD2 antibody, on alloreactive T-cell subsets in allogeneic mixed lymphocyte reactions made from human PBMCs. On the study overall, not on this receptor specifically: Compared with memory T cells, unstimulated naive T cells appeared more diverse, and naive cells seemed to make a substantial contribution to the alloresponse. Siplizumab significantly reduced the cumulative frequency of alloreactive sequences traceable to unstimulated CD4+ memory T cells. About 80-97% of proliferating CD4+ or CD8+ clones could not be given a naive or memory phenotype. Sequences below about 10^-5 frequency were poorly captured, so only a minor fraction of alloreactive clones could be mapped to unstimulated subsets. Among mappable alloreactive CD4+ clones, an average Treg-derived fraction of approximately 73% was observed with siplizumab, compared with less than 35% in control reactions. Whether proliferating Tregs from siplizumab cultures were suppressive was not functionally confirmed.

Libraries were prepared through the immunoSEQ multiplex PCR assay. Each sample had about 10^5 TCR templates assayed by the deep sequencing platform. Genomic DNA extracted from sorted T cells was used for TCRbeta CDR3 sequencing. The paper's processing steps were these. The R programming language was used for clonal analysis of TCRbeta CDR3 data. Alloreactive CD4+ and CD8+ clones were identified by comparing unstimulated samples to CFSE-low samples taken after the reaction. Regulatory or non-regulatory origin was assigned to alloreactive CD4+ clones by matching of sequences to sorted unstimulated Treg and non-Treg repertoires. TCRdb obtained this table from immuneACCESS and retained in-frame rearrangements with V and J assigned. These tables miss some clones; where compared with another copy, unresolved V genes account for less than half of the shortfall, and the remainder is unexplained. V, J and clone size are those of that table, while D and trimming were read from the DNA. This sample gives about 52,000 clones in total; approximately 97% of them show up just once. Around 0.6% of the sample belongs to the ten largest clones.

Additional sequencing covered unstimulated subsets from a few donor pairs, namely CD8+ effector memory, CD4+ naive, CD8+ TEMRA, CD4+ memory and CD8+ naive. TCRbeta CDR3 sequencing was performed on sorted unstimulated T cells and on proliferating T cells recovered from mixed lymphocyte reactions. Fresh whole blood from fewer than 11 HLA-typed healthy donors served as the source for isolating PBMCs. As to this clone: Its recognized antigen is unknown. Base qualities are not recorded, but no much larger clone differs from it by a single base.

Per the germline V gene, LGHNA is the CDR1 and YNFKEQ is the CDR2. From V the trimming removes 3 bases and from J it removes 6 bases, while the gene matches leave 15 bases of the junction unaccounted for. The CDR3 goes from the cysteine to the phenylalanine over 17 residues. Only the CDR3 portion is preserved as DNA: 51 bases, with reading frame beginning at the first base. The chain joins TRBV4-2 to TRBJ2-3, with 7 bases matching TRBD2. This clonotype was obtained from a human donor in good health. Sequencing was performed on naive CD4+ T cells sorted from blood. Explained via the paper, the cell subset or site label denotes: unstimulated naive T cells. The base sequence is TGTGCCAGCAGCCAGGCCCTAAGGGGAGGGAGGATGGATACGCAGTATTTT. Translated, it reads CASSQALRGGRMDTQYF.